These 26 T cell receptor beta chains were all obtained from the same sample, sequenced in a study of Graves' ophthalmopathy and Graves' hyperthyroidism. RNA transcripts provided the template for amplifying TCR beta CDR3 regions. RT-PCR in the first round used HTBI primers; a second-round multiplex PCR followed. MiXCR was run by TCRdb on the multiplex PCR reads, yielding one entry per CDR3 protein. The sample contains 680,000 or so distinct CDR3 sequences, 20% to 25% of which appear only once. The sequenced material came from peripheral blood. These receptors were taken from a woman between 18 and 29 years old with stable Graves' hyperthyroidism. Some clones in this sample may be carry-over from other donors' samples.

The chain employs TRBV12-3 or TRBV12-4 and TRBJ1-2; D gene uncertain. The CDR3 length is 11 residues. Trimming removed 2 bases at V and 12 bases at J, with 10 bases between. CDR3 nucleotide sequence: TGTGCCAGCAGTTTAACCAGCACGCACACCTTC. This codes for CASSLTSTHTF.

For this clonotype: Since a much larger clone is just one base distant, this may be a read error. The rearrangement uses TRBV20-1 and TRBJ1-1; D call uncertain. Per germline, CDR1 DFQATT and CDR2 SNEGSKA (reference sequence). The CDR3 runs 12 residues. Trimming pared 6 bases from V and 5 bases from J, leaving 13 bases between. CDR3 amino acids: CSAKTRGTEAFF. The DNA of the CDR3 is TGCAGTGCAAAGACACGGGGAACTGAAGCTTTCTTT.

This clonotype was found a few times. This chain connects TRBV3-1 to TRBJ1-1, with D uncertain. V shed 4 bases and J shed 7 bases, with 16 bases lying between them. This CDR3 region has 14 residues. Germline loops: CDR1 LGHDT, CDR2 YNNKEL (reference sequence). As DNA, the CDR3 is TGTGCCAGCAGCCTCGCCAGAGGTGTTGGTGAAGCTTTCTTT. It is translated as CASSLARGVGEAFF.

This clonotype has more than one count but fewer than ten. V is TRBV6-1 and J is TRBJ1-2, with D hard to call. The V and J ends lost 1 base and 0 bases respectively, with 9 bases between them. CDR1 and CDR2 (germline): MNHNS, SASEGT. The CDR3 sequence is 15 residues long. CDR3 bases: TGTGCCAGCAGTGAAGGCAGACGGACTAACTATGGCTACACCTTC. Its protein product is CASSEGRRTNYGYTF.

The chain recombines TRBV12-3 or TRBV12-4 with TRBJ1-1; the D is unclear. Trimming cost V 6 bases and J 7 bases, with 18 bases left between them. The CDR3 is 14 residues long. CDR3 loop: CASSSLGPQGEAFF. The CDR3 bases are TGTGCCAGCAGCTCCCTGGGTCCACAAGGTGAAGCTTTCTTT.

This clonotype was observed at least ten times. The CDR3, as DNA: TGTGCCAGCAGTTGGGACCGGGAGACCCAGTACTTC. Its protein is CASSWDRETQYF. This sequence joins TRBV12-3 or TRBV12-4 and TRBJ2-5; D tentatively reads TRBD1 or TRBD2 (5 bases each). Between the trimmed V and J ends, which lost 4 bases and 5 bases, there was a span of 8 bases. This CDR3 has 12 amino acids.

This clonotype was counted ten times or more. V is TRBV20-1 and J is TRBJ2-2; either TRBD1 or TRBD2 may fit D (5 bases each). V was cut by 3 bases and J by 5 bases, with 13 bases left in between. The CDR3 runs to 14 residues. In germline, CDR1 is DFQATT, CDR2 SNEGSKA (reference sequence). CDR3 nucleotide sequence: TGCAGTGCTAGGGGGGAGCAAGCAACCGGGGAGCTGTTTTTT. Amino acids: CSARGEQATGELFF.

This rearrangement joins TRBV19 to TRBJ2-5; the match to TRBD2 covers 11 bases. This CDR3 comprises 15 residues. Germline loops: CDR1 LNHDA, CDR2 SQIVND (reference sequence). V lost 7 bases to trimming and J lost 4 bases; unmatched junction nucleotides: 8. The CDR3 coding sequence is TGTGCCAGTACCCGGGGACTAGCGGAACGAGAGACCCAGTACTTC. Protein sequence: CASTRGLAERETQYF.

This clonotype was counted many times. The genes are TRBV5-1 and TRBJ2-7; TRBD1 matches 10 bases. The germline V gene encodes CDR1 SGHRS and CDR2 YFSETQ. This CDR3 region has 14 residues. V lost 5 bases, J lost 3 bases, and 5 bases stayed unmatched. CDR3 sequence reads: CASSVGTGDYEQYF. CDR3 nucleotides: TGCGCCAGCAGTGTGGGGACAGGGGACTACGAGCAGTACTTC.

The chain employs TRBV5-6 and TRBJ1-5; D not certain. The CDR3 totals 17 residues. Germline loops: CDR1 SGHDT, CDR2 YYEEEE. V lost 1 base, J lost 0 bases, and 14 bases lay in between. CDR3 sequence: CASSLPLARNSNQPQHF. CDR3 nucleotides: TGTGCCAGCAGCTTGCCATTAGCCCGAAATAGCAATCAGCCCCAGCATTTT.

Ten or more counts support this clonotype. J is TRBJ2-5 and V is TRBV7-2, with 11 nucleotides matching TRBD1. V lost 2 bases, J lost 2 bases, and 10 bases stayed unmatched. CDR1 is SGHTA and CDR2 is FQGNSA in the germline V gene. The CDR3 has 18 residues. CDR3 nucleotides: TGTGCCAGCAGCTTATTGGGGACAGGGGGAAGGGTACAAGAGACCCAGTACTTC. Residues: CASSLLGTGGRVQETQYF.

V and J are TRBV3-1 and TRBJ1-2, with D possibly TRBD1 on 5 matching bases. V lost 5 bases and J 6 bases, leaving 16 bases between the germline ends. CDR1 is LGHDT, CDR2 YNNKEL, per germline (reference sequence). CDR3 length: 14 amino acids. Here the CDR3 reads CASSSNIGGDGYTF. The CDR3 coding sequence is TGTGCCAGCAGCTCAAATATTGGAGGGGATGGCTACACCTTC.

This clonotype was detected ten times or more. In DNA form, the CDR3 reads TGCAGTGCTAGAGATGGAGGGTACGAGCAGTACTTC. Its translation is CSARDGGYEQYF. The chain employs TRBV20-1 and TRBJ2-7, with D possibly being TRBD2 (6 bases). V lost 0 bases and J 4 bases, leaving 7 bases between the germline ends. Germline V lookup: CDR1 DFQATT, CDR2 SNEGSKA (reference sequence). This CDR3 comprises 12 residues.

The CDR3 coding sequence is TGCAGTCCTGCGGGGGGGGCCTACGAGCAGTACTTC. It encodes CSPAGGAYEQYF. The chain links TRBV20-1 to TRBJ2-7, with 9 bases matching TRBD2. CDR3 size: 12 residues. Germline lookup yields CDR1 DFQATT and CDR2 SNEGSKA (reference sequence). The V gene end was trimmed by 8 bases and the J gene end by 2 bases; junction bases not matched to a gene: 4.

This clonotype was detected many times. The V and J genes are TRBV19 and TRBJ1-2; D is perhaps TRBD1 (5 bases). The CDR3 contains 14 residues. V was clipped by 6 bases and J by 9 bases, with 20 bases between them. Per germline, CDR1 LNHDA and CDR2 SQIVND (reference sequence). DNA of the CDR3: TGTGCCAGTAGCCCTGGGGCAGGGCTTTTGAGCTACACCTTC. It codes for CASSPGAGLLSYTF.

This chain connects TRBV6-2 or TRBV6-3 to TRBJ2-5; TRBD1 matches at 8 bases. The CDR3 runs to 15 residues. CDR1 and CDR2 (germline): MNHEY, SVGEGT. The trim removed 6 bases at V and 4 bases at J, leaving 10 bases unmatched. The chain's CDR3 is CASSTGQGWRETQYF. The DNA for the CDR3 is TGTGCCAGCAGCACTGGACAGGGCTGGCGAGAGACCCAGTACTTC.

This clonotype was seen at least ten times. The J gene is TRBJ2-2, the V gene TRBV2, with D possibly matching TRBD1 (6 bases). Germline CDR1 and CDR2: SNHLY and FYNNEI. This CDR3 spans 15 amino acids. V dropped 5 bases and J dropped 6 bases, with 16 bases sitting between them. The CDR3 DNA is TGTGCCAGCAGTCAACAGGGATTCTTAGCCGGGGAGCTGTTTTTT. It specifies CASSQQGFLAGELFF.

This sequence joins TRBV29-1 and TRBJ1-6; no reliable D call. Trimming shortened V by 5 bases and J by 0 bases, and 5 bases separated the two germline ends. The CDR3 is 13 residues long. Germline V CDR1 and CDR2: SQVTM, ANQGSEA. The CDR3 nucleotides are TGCAGCGTTAGACCCTCCTATAATTCACCCCTCCACTTT. Its translation is CSVRPSYNSPLHF. The full variable domain, rest sourced from reference TRBV29-1 and TRBJ1-6, is SAVISQKPSRDICQRGTSLTIQCQVDSQVTMMFWYRQQPGQSLTLIATANQGSEATYESGFVIDKFPISRPNLTFSTLTVSNMSPEDSSIYLCSVRPSYNSPLHFGNGTRLTVT.

This clonotype showed up many times. The V and J genes are TRBV11-3 and TRBJ1-1; D possibly corresponds to TRBD1 (5 bases). Germline V CDR1 and CDR2: SGHNT, YENEEA. V was clipped by 3 bases and J by 1 base, with 12 bases between them. The CDR3 spans 15 residues. CDR3 amino acids: CASSFAGTENTEAFF. CDR3 in DNA: TGTGCCAGCAGCTTCGCCGGGACTGAGAACACTGAAGCTTTCTTT.

The chain employs TRBV20-1 and TRBJ1-2; D unresolved. Per the germline V gene, CDR1 is DFQATT and CDR2 is SNEGSKA (reference sequence). The V end lost 2 bases, the J end lost 7 bases, and 8 bases lay between the germline ends. The CDR3 runs 11 residues. CDR3 protein: CSARRALGYTF. The CDR3 DNA is TGCAGTGCTAGAAGGGCACTTGGCTACACCTTC.

This clonotype was recorded a few times. The CDR3 coding sequence is TGTGCCAGCACTGCCGGGCCCGAGTGGGCTGAAGCTTTCTTT. It specifies CASTAGPEWAEAFF. The rearrangement joins TRBV6-9 to TRBJ1-1; D is unresolved. The CDR3 sequence is 14 residues long. Trimming shortened V by 7 bases and J by 6 bases, and 18 bases separated the two germline ends. Germline assignment: CDR1 MNHGY and CDR2 SVAAGI.

This clonotype was counted only a few times. V is TRBV12-3 or TRBV12-4 and J is TRBJ1-1; 8 bases map to TRBD1. The CDR3 consists of 15 residues. V was clipped by 7 bases and J by 3 bases; unmatched bases: 10. The DNA of the CDR3 is TGTGCCAGCACAGAAACGAAGACAGGGGACACTGAAGCTTTCTTT. Translating gives CASTETKTGDTEAFF.

This clonotype came up many times. The rearrangement links TRBV6-1 to TRBJ2-4; no clear D. CDR1 MNHNS and CDR2 SASEGT come from the germline V gene. CDR3 size: 12 residues. Trimming removed 2 bases from V and 8 bases from J, with 7 bases in between. As DNA, the CDR3 is TGTGCCAGCAGTGAAAGGTTAGACATTCAGTACTTC. The encoded protein is CASSERLDIQYF.

This clonotype was observed many times. The chain employs TRBV12-3 or TRBV12-4 and TRBJ2-3, with 7 bases that match TRBD1. The V gene end was trimmed by 5 bases and the J gene end by 5 bases; junction bases not matched to a gene: 13. The CDR3 has 16 residues. The CDR3 DNA is TGTGCCAGCAGTCTCCGACAGGGCCTTTTGGGAGATACGCAGTATTTT. Translation: CASSLRQGLLGDTQYF.

The V and J genes are TRBV11-2 and TRBJ2-5, with D possibly matching TRBD1 (8 bases). The CDR3 spans 13 residues. V gave up 5 bases and J gave up 7 bases, with 14 bases separating them. The germline CDR1 and CDR2 sequences are SGHAT and FQNNGV. CDR3 nucleotides: TGTGCCAGCAGCCTGACAGGGGAGGGGACCCAGTACTTC. Protein sequence: CASSLTGEGTQYF.

This clonotype was counted many times. V usage is TRBV7-9 and J usage is TRBJ2-5; a weak D match, TRBD1 (6 bases). Germline lookup yields CDR1 SEHNR and CDR2 FQNEAQ (reference sequence). The V end lost 5 bases, the J end lost 3 bases, and 13 bases lay between the germline ends. The CDR3 extends over 14 amino acids. The CDR3 reads CASSLTQGKETQYF. CDR3 nucleotide sequence: TGTGCCAGCAGCCTGACTCAGGGGAAAGAGACCCAGTACTTC.